The following is a T cell receptor beta chain sequence with its context. The data were taken from a study of blood T cell repertoires in COVID-19. The wider study: Collection of acute and convalescent COVID-19 samples took place in the United States, Italy and Spain. T cells, B-cell-depleted T cells, or PBMCs provided the cDNA or gDNA that served as material.

The length of the CDR3 is 13 residues. The germline gives CDR1 MNHEY, CDR2 SVGAGI. V was trimmed by 10 bases and J by 4 bases, leaving 13 bases between them. Source study methods: Reference gene primer amplification gave nucleated cell count estimates. Some clones are missing from TCRdb's copy, which holds only in-frame ones; the method was immunoSEQ multiplex PCR. V and J calls plus clone size are reproduced from that table; the DNA served to infer D and trimming. This table holds 30,000 or so clones, approximately 83% found once. This clonotype was obtained from a man between 45 and 60 years old with acute or convalescent COVID-19. The chain joins TRBV6-5 to TRBJ2-2, with a tentative D call TRBD1 (5 bases). Sequences were obtained from peripheral blood. CDR3 DNA sequence: TGTGCCATCGGACACCAACCCACCGGGGAGCTGTTTTTT. Protein: CAIGHQPTGELFF.